The clone carrying this TCR beta chain was found many times. The sample is drawn from a study of regulatory T cells in long-lasting Graves disease. Indicated time point: persistent/refractory GD, antithyroid drugs over 5 years with positive TRAb. RNA extracted from PBMCs served as the sequencing template. TCR beta libraries were built with iRepertoire HTBI primers and Arm-PCR of CDR3 regions. TCRdb fed the multiplex PCR reads into MiXCR, producing one record per CDR3 protein. Among 310,000 or so distinct CDR3 sequences, around a fifth were seen once, and the ten largest hold 25% to 30%. Sequenced material: peripheral blood mononuclear cells (PBMCs), taken when the disease was refractory, from a patient treated with antithyroid drugs. This receptor was obtained from a female donor with Graves disease.

CDR3 region: CAWSGMNTEAFF. Here the CDR3 DNA reads TGTGCCTGGAGTGGAATGAACACTGAAGCTTTCTTT. The rearrangement joins TRBV30 to TRBJ1-1, with unresolved D. V was pared by 1 base and J by 0 bases, with 3 bases between. Germline V lookup: CDR1 GTSNPN, CDR2 SVGIG (reference sequence). This CDR3 spans 12 amino acids.